This T cell receptor (beta chain) was observed in a study of blood T cell repertoires in COVID-19. At the level of the study: In each case, the material was cDNA or gDNA derived from T cells, B-cell-depleted T cells, or PBMCs.

Germline lookup yields CDR1 SGHDT and CDR2 YYEEEE. V was clipped by 2 bases and J by 6 bases, with 10 bases between them. The CDR3 has 13 residues. Per the original data handling: The assay estimated nucleated cells by amplifying reference gene primers. Data came from immunoSEQ multiplex PCR; TCRdb stores just in-frame clones and leaves some out. That table gives V, J and clone size, and the DNA gave D and trimming. The table shows a few hundred thousand clones, with about 86% occurring only once. Allocation to cohorts depended on clinical history reported by the participants. The rearrangement uses TRBV5-6 and TRBJ2-3, with D perhaps TRBD2 (5 bases). This clonotype originated in a middle-aged woman with acute COVID-19. Sequences were obtained from PBMCs or T cells enriched from blood (not recorded which). CDR3 sequence (DNA): TGTGCCAGCAGCTTCCGACGGAGGGATACGCAGTATTTT. Translation: CASSFRRRDTQYF.